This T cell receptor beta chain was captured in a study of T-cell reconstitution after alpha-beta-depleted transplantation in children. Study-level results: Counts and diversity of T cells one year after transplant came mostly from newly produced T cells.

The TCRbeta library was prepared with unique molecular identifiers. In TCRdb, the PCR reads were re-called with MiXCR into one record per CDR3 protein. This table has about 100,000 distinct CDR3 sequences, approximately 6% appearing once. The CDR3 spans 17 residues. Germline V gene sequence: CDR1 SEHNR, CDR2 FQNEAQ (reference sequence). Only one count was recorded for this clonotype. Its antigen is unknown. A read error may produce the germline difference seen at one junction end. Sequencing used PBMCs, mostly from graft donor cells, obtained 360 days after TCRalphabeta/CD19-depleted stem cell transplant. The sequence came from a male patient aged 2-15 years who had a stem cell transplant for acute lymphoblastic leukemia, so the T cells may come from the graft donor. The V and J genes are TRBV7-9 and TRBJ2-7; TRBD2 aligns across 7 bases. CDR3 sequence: CAISSGRGSSVSYEQYF. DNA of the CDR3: TGTGCCATCAGCTCGGGGAGGGGCAGCTCTGTTTCCTACGAGCAGTACTTC.